Described below is a single T cell receptor beta chain sequence and its context. Its antigen remains unidentified. This cohort consisted of healthy bone marrow donors. This sample stems from a study of cytomegalovirus exposure and HLA in healthy donors. The CDR3 covers 15 residues. Looked up from germline, CDR1 is SGHTA and CDR2 is FQGNSA. Trimming left V 0 bases short and J 0 bases short, with 6 bases between. Both 60 Vbeta primers and 13 Jbeta primers went into the PCR. Here immunoSEQ multiplex PCR was the method, and the copy in TCRdb shows in-frame clones only, minus some. The profile shows about 130,000 clones, roughly 85% of them singletons. Study results and caveats: Across donors, sequencing depth was assumed by presence/absence analyses to be roughly uniform.

The chain couples TRBV7-2 to TRBJ1-5; no clear D gene. The sequencing sample was made of PBMCs. This sequence originates from a boy between 10 and 17 years old in good health and CMV-seronegative. The CDR3 protein is CASSLASVSNQPQHF. The CDR3, as DNA: TGTGCCAGCAGCTTAGCTTCGGTTAGCAATCAGCCCCAGCATTTT.